These 19 T cell receptor beta chains originate from one sample sequenced in a study of Tregs in tolerant kidney transplant recipients. Their target antigens are unknown. Data came from immunoSEQ multiplex PCR; TCRdb stores just in-frame clones and leaves some out. Of several thousand clones listed, about 35% are singletons. Recipient PBMCs carried a CFSE label and met irradiated graft donor PBMCs for 6 days before FACS sorting. This specimen was CD8+ T cells from blood cultured with allogeneic cells, taken before the transplant. Receptors originate from a human patient who received a combined kidney and bone marrow transplant.

This clone was detected only a few times. The chain recombines TRBV29-1 with TRBJ1-2; 10 nucleotides line up with TRBD1. CDR1 is SQVTM and CDR2 is ANQGSEA in the germline V gene. V shed 4 bases and J 3 bases; nucleotides not matched to a gene: 5. The CDR3 covers 14 residues. CDR3 nucleotide sequence: TGCAGCGTTGCGGGGACAGGGGTTGACTATGGCTACACCTTC. The encoded protein is CSVAGTGVDYGYTF.

The rearrangement joins TRBV7-2 to TRBJ2-3; D gene unclear. V shed 5 bases and J shed 3 bases, with 18 bases lying between them. This CDR3 has 16 residues. Per the germline V gene, CDR1 is SGHTA and CDR2 is FQGNSA. The CDR3 protein is CASSHGPEIGTDTQYF. Here the CDR3 DNA reads TGTGCCAGCAGCCATGGCCCGGAGATCGGAACAGATACGCAGTATTTT.

This clone was observed a few times. The chain uses TRBV4-2 and TRBJ2-1, with 8 bases matching TRBD1. CDR1 and CDR2 from the germline V gene are LGHNA and YNFKEQ. V trimming: 1 base; J trimming: 5 bases; junction bases outside the gene matches: 1. The CDR3 contains 14 residues. CDR3 region: CASSQGTGNNEQFF. CDR3 nucleotides: TGTGCCAGCAGCCAAGGGACAGGGAACAATGAGCAGTTCTTC.

This clone was seen a handful of times. The rearrangement joins TRBV4-1 to TRBJ2-7; D remains unclear. The CDR3 has 13 amino acids. Germline CDR1 and CDR2: MGHRA and YSYEKL. Trimming took off 0 bases at V and 3 bases at J, with 6 bases between the two ends. CDR3 region: CASSQDSGYEQYF. The CDR3, as DNA: TGCGCCAGCAGCCAAGATTCCGGCTACGAGCAGTACTTC.

The CDR3 DNA reads as TGTGCCAGCAGCCGCGGGGGCGGGGGGGCTAATGAGCAGTTCTTC. It specifies CASSRGGGGANEQFF. The gene calls are TRBV13 and TRBJ2-1; 9 bases match TRBD2. This CDR3 region has 15 residues. V lost 5 bases to trimming and J lost 7 bases; unmatched junction nucleotides: 9. Germline CDR1 PRHDT, CDR2 FYEKMQ (reference sequence).

The chain carries TRBV19 and TRBJ1-4; the D gene is possibly TRBD1 (5 bases). Trimming removed 9 bases at V and 6 bases at J, with 20 bases between. The CDR3 totals 15 residues. In germline, CDR1 is LNHDA, CDR2 SQIVND (reference sequence). The CDR3 region is CASHRLYQGDEKLFF. CDR3 nucleotide sequence: TGTGCCAGCCACCGACTTTATCAGGGTGATGAAAAACTGTTTTTT.

By proportion, this clone is medium-sized. This rearrangement joins TRBV4-3 to TRBJ2-1; 7 nucleotides line up with TRBD2. Trimming at V came to 1 base and at J to 4 bases, leaving 7 bases not matched to a gene. This CDR3 is built from 16 residues. The V gene's germline CDR1 is LGHNA and CDR2 YSLEER. CDR3 loop: CASSQAASGRYNEQFF. The CDR3 region has the DNA TGCGCCAGCAGCCAAGCGGCTAGCGGAAGATACAATGAGCAGTTCTTC.

This clone is medium-sized (0.01 to 0.1%) by share. This chain joins TRBV7-6 and TRBJ2-7, with D unclear. The CDR3 is made up of 13 amino acids. V was shortened by 3 bases and J by 2 bases, with 8 bases between the two germline ends. The germline V gene has CDR1 SGHVS and CDR2 FNYEAQ. The CDR3 spells CASSFSDTYEQYF. The CDR3 DNA reads as TGTGCCAGCAGCTTTAGTGATACCTACGAGCAGTACTTC.

V usage is TRBV19 and J usage is TRBJ1-2; tentatively, D is TRBD1 (6 bases). Germline values: CDR1 LNHDA, CDR2 SQIVND (reference sequence). The CDR3 runs to 13 residues. The V gene lost 4 bases and the J gene lost 6 bases, with 12 bases spanning the gap. The CDR3 bases are TGTGCCAGTAGTACGGGACAATATAATGGCTACACCTTC. Residues: CASSTGQYNGYTF.

There are a few counts of this clone. CDR3: CASSYSFQVEQYF. As DNA, the CDR3 is TGTGCCAGCAGTTACTCGTTTCAGGTCGAGCAGTACTTC. The chain carries TRBV6-6 and TRBJ2-7; D is unresolved. Per germline, CDR1 MNHNY and CDR2 SVGAGI (reference sequence). V was shortened by 0 bases and J by 6 bases, with 9 bases between the two germline ends. There are 13 residues in the CDR3.

Only a few counts were recorded for this clone. The chain recombines TRBV7-7 with TRBJ2-7; D not certain. The ends were cut back, 2 bases at V and 5 bases at J, with 10 bases in the middle. This CDR3 comprises 13 residues. Germline CDR1 SSHAT, CDR2 FNYEAQ (reference sequence). In DNA, the CDR3 is TGTGCCAGCAGCTTATATGGCGGTGACGAGCAGTACTTC. Translating it yields CASSLYGGDEQYF.

This clone was seen only a few times. The J gene is TRBJ1-5, the V gene TRBV6-6; TRBD1 might be the D (5 bases). With 4 bases removed from V and 4 bases from J, the gap between germline ends came to 8 bases. Germline CDR1 MNHNY, CDR2 SVGAGI (reference sequence). CDR3 length: 13 residues. CDR3 amino acids: CASSLTDNQPQHF. CDR3 in DNA: TGTGCCAGCAGTTTGACAGATAATCAGCCCCAGCATTTT.

The CDR3 DNA is TGCGCCAGCAGCCCGGAGGGAGTACGGACTTACAATGAGCAGTTCTTC. Protein: CASSPEGVRTYNEQFF. The chain combines TRBV4-3 with TRBJ2-1, with D perhaps TRBD2 (6 bases). Germline CDR1 and CDR2: LGHNA and YSLEER. The V end was cut by 4 bases, the J end by 4 bases, with 17 bases between. This CDR3 region has 16 residues.

The rearrangement links TRBV4-2 to TRBJ1-2; D is possibly TRBD1 (5 bases). The V end was cut by 3 bases, the J end by 8 bases, with 19 bases between. Germline V lookup: CDR1 LGHNA, CDR2 YNFKEQ. The CDR3 contains 15 residues. Here the CDR3 reads CASSHSRDSREGYTF. In nucleotides, the CDR3 is TGTGCCAGCAGCCATTCGCGGGACTCCCGGGAAGGCTACACCTTC.

This clone was seen a handful of times. CDR3 bases: TGTGCCAGCAGCTTAGGGACTAGCGGGGCTTCGTTCTGGGAGCAGTTCTTC. It codes for CASSLGTSGASFWEQFF. The rearrangement uses TRBV13 and TRBJ2-1, with 11 bases fitting TRBD2. The V gene's germline CDR1 is PRHDT and CDR2 FYEKMQ (reference sequence). This CDR3 region has 17 residues. The junction had 11 bases not matched to a gene; V was cut back by 0 bases and J by 10 bases.

Within the sample, this clone is medium-sized. The chain links TRBV4-1 to TRBJ2-7; TRBD2 matches at 9 bases. In germline, CDR1 is MGHRA, CDR2 YSYEKL. This CDR3 spans 15 amino acids. Trimming cost V 0 bases and J 5 bases; bases outside gene matches: 5. The CDR3 loop is CASSQDSGGGNEQYF. In DNA form, the CDR3 reads TGCGCCAGCAGCCAAGATAGCGGGGGAGGGAACGAGCAGTACTTC.

The V gene is TRBV7-2, the J gene TRBJ2-3; 11 bases agree with TRBD2. The CDR3 consists of 18 residues. Trimming removed 6 bases from V and 1 base from J; junction bases left unmatched: 12. Germline V CDR1 and CDR2: SGHTA, FQGNSA. The CDR3, as DNA: TGTGCCAGCAGTTTCGCACTAGCGGGAGTTGGGCGCACAGATACGCAGTATTTT. This encodes CASSFALAGVGRTDTQYF. Supplemented by reference TRBV7-2 and TRBJ2-3, the full variable domain reads GAGVSQSPSNKVTEKGKDVELRCDPISGHTALYWYRQSLGQGLEFLIYFQGNSAPDKSGLPSDRFSAERTGGSVSTLTIQRTQQEDSAVYLCASSFALAGVGRTDTQYFGPGTRLTVL.

This clone is categorized as medium-sized. The genes are TRBV13 and TRBJ2-7; 7 nucleotides line up with TRBD1. Per germline, CDR1 PRHDT and CDR2 FYEKMQ (reference sequence). This CDR3 spans 14 amino acids. J was trimmed by 4 bases and V by 4 bases; bases with no gene match: 7. The CDR3 sequence: CASSSRGTIYEQYF. In DNA, the CDR3 is TGTGCCAGCAGCTCCAGGGGGACGATTTACGAGCAGTACTTC.

This clone was recorded a few times. This chain uses TRBV27 with TRBJ2-7; D not resolved. CDR1 is MNHEY, CDR2 SMNVEV, per germline (reference sequence). This CDR3 has 13 amino acids. V was shortened by 3 bases and J by 0 bases, with 6 bases between the two germline ends. CDR3 coding DNA: TGTGCCAGCAGTTTTCACAGCTCCTACGAGCAGTACTTC. Protein: CASSFHSSYEQYF.